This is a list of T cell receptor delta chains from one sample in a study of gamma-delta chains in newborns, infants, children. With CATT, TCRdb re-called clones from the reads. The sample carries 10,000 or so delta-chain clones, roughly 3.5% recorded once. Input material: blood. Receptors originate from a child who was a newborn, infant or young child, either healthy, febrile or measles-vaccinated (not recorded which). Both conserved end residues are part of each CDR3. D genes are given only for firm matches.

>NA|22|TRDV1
CALEEVDLPLYGHFWGQNKLIF
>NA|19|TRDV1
CALGGGRSRRLKIADKLIF
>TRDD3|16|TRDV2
CACDPLGNVRTDKLIF
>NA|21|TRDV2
CACDRIGGYSKNSWDTRQMFF
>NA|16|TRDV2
CACDTVSGSPTAQLFF
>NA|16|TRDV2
CACDTISSRDRDKLIF
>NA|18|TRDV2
CACDTVIGESWDTRQMFF
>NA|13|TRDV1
CALGGPVAGKLIF
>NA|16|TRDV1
CALGDVTTRVFDKLIF
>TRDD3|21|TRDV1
CALGEGPRSYPWGIGTDKLIF
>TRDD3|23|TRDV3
CAFLVPFSPKLGDTGRHTDKLIF
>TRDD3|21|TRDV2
CACDAVPLNLGTGGYADKLIF
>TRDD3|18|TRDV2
CACDPYLGDTWDTRQMFF
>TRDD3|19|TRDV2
CACDTTGGPSSWDTRQMFF
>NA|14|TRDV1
CALGEPPRGPKLIF
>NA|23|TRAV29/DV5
CAAGARGILLPSLGHPYTDKLIF
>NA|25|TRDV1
CALGELIPQSPRKLPGVFGGDKLIF
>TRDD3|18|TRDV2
CACTTAGGSSWDTRQMFF
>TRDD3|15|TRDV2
CACDTVGDTPAQLFF
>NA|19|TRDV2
CACDTGLGILSWDTRQMFF
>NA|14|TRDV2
CACDALEETDKPIF
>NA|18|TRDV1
CALGETLIRGAITDKLIF
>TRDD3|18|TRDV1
CALGEDPRTGGSLYKLIF
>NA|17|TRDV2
CACDPLPRDKGDDKLIF
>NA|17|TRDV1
CALGEFTTREYTDKLIF
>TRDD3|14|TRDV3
CALTAGDNTDKLIF
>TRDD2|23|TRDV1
CALGASAAASYASGYDYTDKLIF
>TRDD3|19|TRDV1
CALGLMGSILGGFTDKLIF
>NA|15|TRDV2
CACDSAGKGTDKLIF
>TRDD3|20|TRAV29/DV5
CAASVPALVLGDTGTRQMFF
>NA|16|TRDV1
CALGELLGGARPKLIF
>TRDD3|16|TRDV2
CACDTIMGDDTDKLIF
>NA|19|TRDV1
CALGGLPFPRDWDTDKLIF
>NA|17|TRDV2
CACDWGSSSWDTRQMFF
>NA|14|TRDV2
CACDTVGGTDKLIF
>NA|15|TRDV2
CACDTVGTSTDKLIF
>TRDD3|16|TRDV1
CALVSFHTLGVDKLTF
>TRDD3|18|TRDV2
CACDPVLGDTHREHKLIF
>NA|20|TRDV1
CALVYSRPSYFTGGSDKLIF
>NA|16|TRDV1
CALGKSLHGDTDKLIF
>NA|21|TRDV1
CALGELTTTWGWGLYTDKLIF
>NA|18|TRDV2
CACDTVGPGTWDTRQMFF
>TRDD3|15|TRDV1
CALREVRGIPDKLIF
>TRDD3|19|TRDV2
CACDTITGGYPWDTRQMFF
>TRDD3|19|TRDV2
CACDPTGGYKNWDTRQMFF
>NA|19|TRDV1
CALGELGGIWAQHTDKLIF
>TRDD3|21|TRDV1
CALGELFPLLGPLGSTDKLIF
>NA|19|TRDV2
CACDTGDALSSWDTRQMFF